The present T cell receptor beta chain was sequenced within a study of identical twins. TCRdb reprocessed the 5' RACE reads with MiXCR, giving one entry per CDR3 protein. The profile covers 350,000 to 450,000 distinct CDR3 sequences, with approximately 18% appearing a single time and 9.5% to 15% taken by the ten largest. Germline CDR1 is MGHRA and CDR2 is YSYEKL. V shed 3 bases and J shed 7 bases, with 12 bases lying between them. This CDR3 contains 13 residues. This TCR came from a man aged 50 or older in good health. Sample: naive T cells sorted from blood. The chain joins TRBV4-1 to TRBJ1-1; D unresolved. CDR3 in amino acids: CASSQSLALEAFF. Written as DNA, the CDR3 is TGCGCCAGCAGCCAGTCTTTGGCCCTTGAAGCTTTCTTT.